This paragraph reports one T cell receptor beta chain. Antigen unknown. V lost 5 bases and J 3 bases, leaving 11 bases between the germline ends. Germline CDR1 MGHRA, CDR2 YSYEKL. The CDR3 is made up of 13 amino acids. The entry originates in a study of T cell repertoires in cytomegalovirus infection. A single record per CDR3 protein comes from TCRdb applying MiXCR to the reads. The data contain approximately 990,000 distinct CDR3 sequences, 25% to 40% of them singletons. The TCR comes from a human donor in good health (CMV status not recorded). Some clones in this sample may be carry-over from other donors' samples. Material: cultured CD8+ T cells from PBMCs, obtained from culture after CMV antigen stimulation. This chain connects TRBV4-1 to TRBJ2-7; weak D call: TRBD2 (5 bases). The CDR3 loop reads CASSAEGFYEQYF. The CDR3 DNA reads TGCGCCAGCAGCGCAGAGGGCTTCTACGAGCAGTACTTC.